These T cell receptor beta chains were read from a single sample in a study of patients and donors after allogeneic stem cell transplantation. One entry per CDR3 protein results from TCRdb running MiXCR on the RT-PCR reads. The sample gives about 200,000 distinct CDR3 sequences, approximately 41% of which show up once; 33% is in the top ten. The sample comprised blood, either unsorted or a sorted T cell fraction (not recorded which). All receptors derive from a human donor who was either an allogeneic HSCT recipient or a stem cell or donor lymphocyte infusion donor (not recorded which). It is not recorded whose cells these are; they may come from a transplant donor. The CDR3 runs from the conserved cysteine through the conserved F or W. A D gene is named only where the DNA matches it firmly. A row's size may be missing; if present it is once, few, many or a size class.

cdr3_length: 15; j_call: TRBJ2-7; clone_size: NA; d_call: NA; v_call: TRBV25-1; cdr3_nt: TGTGCCAGCAGTAGGATCTTCAGGGAGGAGAGGGAGCAGTACTTC; cdr3_aa: CASSRIFREEREQYF
cdr3_length: 15; j_call: TRBJ2-7; clone_size: NA; d_call: TRBD2; v_call: TRBV5-1; cdr3_nt: TGCGCCAGCAGCCCCGGACTAGCGAGGACCTACGAGCAGTACTTC; cdr3_aa: CASSPGLARTYEQYF
cdr3_length: 14; j_call: TRBJ1-6; clone_size: NA; d_call: NA; v_call: TRBV27; cdr3_nt: TGTGCCAGCGGCAATTCCTCCTATAATTCACCCCTCCACTTT; cdr3_aa: CASGNSSYNSPLHF
cdr3_length: 17; j_call: TRBJ2-5; clone_size: NA; d_call: TRBD2; v_call: TRBV7-2; cdr3_nt: TGTGCCAGCAGCCCCCTGTCTAGCGGGAGATCGGGGGAGACCCAGTACTTC; cdr3_aa: CASSPLSSGRSGETQYF
cdr3_length: 15; j_call: TRBJ1-5; clone_size: NA; d_call: NA; v_call: TRBV5-1; cdr3_nt: TGCGCCAGCAGCTTCCGGGGGGACCTCAATCAGCCCCAGCATTTT; cdr3_aa: CASSFRGDLNQPQHF
cdr3_length: 16; j_call: TRBJ1-5; clone_size: few; d_call: TRBD1; v_call: TRBV12-3/TRBV12-4; cdr3_nt: TGTGCCAGCAGCCCTGGGACAGGGGCGGGCAATCAGCCCCAGCATTTT; cdr3_aa: CASSPGTGAGNQPQHF
cdr3_length: 16; j_call: TRBJ1-1; clone_size: NA; d_call: NA; v_call: TRBV29-1; cdr3_nt: TGCAGCGTCAAAGAACAGGTCACGGACCTCTACACTGAAGCTTTCTTT; cdr3_aa: CSVKEQVTDLYTEAFF
cdr3_length: 16; j_call: TRBJ2-3; clone_size: NA; d_call: NA; v_call: TRBV6-5; cdr3_nt: TGTGCCAGCAGTTCATGGGCAGGGTGGGTTTCAGATACGCAGTATTTT; cdr3_aa: CASSSWAGWVSDTQYF
cdr3_length: 14; j_call: TRBJ2-1; clone_size: few; d_call: NA; v_call: TRBV29-1; cdr3_nt: TGCAGCGTTCAGAACAGCCCGAGTCGGGATGAGCAGTTCTTC; cdr3_aa: CSVQNSPSRDEQFF
cdr3_length: 17; j_call: TRBJ2-2; clone_size: NA; d_call: TRBD1; v_call: TRBV18; cdr3_nt: TGTGCCAGCTCACCAATCATAGGGGGCTCGAACACCGGGGAGCTGTTTTTT; cdr3_aa: CASSPIIGGSNTGELFF
cdr3_length: 15; j_call: TRBJ2-1; clone_size: NA; d_call: NA; v_call: TRBV5-1; cdr3_nt: TGCGCCAGCAGCTTGGTAGGTCAGGTCTACAATGAGCAGTTCTTC; cdr3_aa: CASSLVGQVYNEQFF
cdr3_length: 14; j_call: TRBJ2-1; clone_size: few; d_call: TRBD2; v_call: TRBV7-2; cdr3_nt: TGTGCCAGCAGTGCGGGAGAGTCCTACAATGAGCAGTTCTTC; cdr3_aa: CASSAGESYNEQFF
cdr3_length: 12; j_call: TRBJ2-2; clone_size: NA; d_call: NA; v_call: TRBV29-1; cdr3_nt: TGCAGCGTTGAAGCTAACACCGGGGAGCTGTTTTTT; cdr3_aa: CSVEANTGELFF
cdr3_length: 15; j_call: TRBJ1-2; clone_size: few; d_call: TRBD1; v_call: TRBV4-1; cdr3_nt: TGCGCCAGCAGCCAAGCCGACAGGGCTGGGTATGGCTACACCTTC; cdr3_aa: CASSQADRAGYGYTF
cdr3_length: 14; j_call: TRBJ2-1; clone_size: few; d_call: NA; v_call: TRBV20-1; cdr3_nt: TGCAGTGCTAGTAAGCCAGGGCTACCCGATGAGCAGTTCTTC; cdr3_aa: CSASKPGLPDEQFF
cdr3_length: 13; j_call: TRBJ2-1; clone_size: NA; d_call: NA; v_call: TRBV6-5; cdr3_nt: TGTGCCAGCAGTTATGGGACCACCAATGAGCAGTTCTTC; cdr3_aa: CASSYGTTNEQFF
cdr3_length: 17; j_call: TRBJ1-3; clone_size: NA; d_call: NA; v_call: TRBV4-3; cdr3_nt: TGCGCCAGCAGCCAAGGGACCGGGGGCGGGCCTGGAAACACCATATATTTT; cdr3_aa: CASSQGTGGGPGNTIYF
cdr3_length: 16; j_call: TRBJ1-1; clone_size: NA; d_call: NA; v_call: TRBV2; cdr3_nt: TGTGCCAGCAGTGAAGGGTTAGGACGTACGAACACTGAAGCTTTCTTT; cdr3_aa: CASSEGLGRTNTEAFF
cdr3_length: 15; j_call: TRBJ1-3; clone_size: NA; d_call: NA; v_call: TRBV12-3/TRBV12-4; cdr3_nt: TGTGCCAGCAGTTTTCCCGGGACGACGGGAAACACCATATATTTT; cdr3_aa: CASSFPGTTGNTIYF
cdr3_length: 17; j_call: TRBJ2-1; clone_size: NA; d_call: TRBD2; v_call: TRBV24-1; cdr3_nt: TGTGCCACCAGTGGGGCTAGCGGGAGGGATACCTACAATGAGCAGTTCTTC; cdr3_aa: CATSGASGRDTYNEQFF
cdr3_length: 15; j_call: TRBJ2-1; clone_size: NA; d_call: NA; v_call: TRBV7-8; cdr3_nt: TGTGCCAGCAGCTTAGTTAGCCCATTAGGAGATGAGCAGTTCTTC; cdr3_aa: CASSLVSPLGDEQFF
cdr3_length: 13; j_call: TRBJ2-7; clone_size: NA; d_call: TRBD2; v_call: TRBV28; cdr3_nt: TGTGCCAGCAGACCTAGCGGGAGCTACGAGCAGTACTTC; cdr3_aa: CASRPSGSYEQYF
cdr3_length: 16; j_call: TRBJ2-2; clone_size: few; d_call: TRBD2; v_call: TRBV2; cdr3_nt: TGTGCCCGCTCGGGACTAGCGGGAGTTAACACCGGGGAGCTGTTTTTT; cdr3_aa: CARSGLAGVNTGELFF
cdr3_length: 15; j_call: TRBJ1-1; clone_size: few; d_call: NA; v_call: TRBV13; cdr3_nt: TGTGCCAGCAGCTTTTTCCGGCATCTTAACACTGAAGCTTTCTTT; cdr3_aa: CASSFFRHLNTEAFF
cdr3_length: 15; j_call: TRBJ1-2; clone_size: NA; d_call: NA; v_call: TRBV4-2; cdr3_nt: TGTGCCAGCAGCCAAGATAGGGTAGGGATCTCTGGCTACACCTTC; cdr3_aa: CASSQDRVGISGYTF
cdr3_length: 18; j_call: TRBJ2-2; clone_size: NA; d_call: NA; v_call: TRBV11-2; cdr3_nt: TGTGCCAGCAGCTCCCGCCCGCTAAATTCTGGCCGAGCCGGGGAGCTGTTTTTT; cdr3_aa: CASSSRPLNSGRAGELFF
cdr3_length: 18; j_call: TRBJ1-5; clone_size: few; d_call: TRBD1; v_call: TRBV20-1; cdr3_nt: TGCAGTGCCCCGTACTCCGGGACAGGGGTTAATAGCAATCAGCCCCAGCATTTT; cdr3_aa: CSAPYSGTGVNSNQPQHF
cdr3_length: 15; j_call: TRBJ2-1; clone_size: NA; d_call: NA; v_call: TRBV6-2/TRBV6-3; cdr3_nt: TGTGCCAGCTCAATTCTACGGGACCGGACAGATGAGCAGTTCTTC; cdr3_aa: CASSILRDRTDEQFF
cdr3_length: 15; j_call: TRBJ2-2; clone_size: NA; d_call: TRBD2; v_call: TRBV5-1; cdr3_nt: TGCGCCAGCAGCTTGAATCGGGAGGGCACCGGGGAGCTGTTTTTT; cdr3_aa: CASSLNREGTGELFF
cdr3_length: 15; j_call: TRBJ2-1; clone_size: NA; d_call: TRBD1; v_call: TRBV5-1; cdr3_nt: TGCGCCAGCAGCTTGGAAGACAGGGGGTCCCATGAGCAGTTCTTC; cdr3_aa: CASSLEDRGSHEQFF
cdr3_length: 15; j_call: TRBJ2-3; clone_size: few; d_call: TRBD1; v_call: TRBV5-1; cdr3_nt: TGCGCCAGCAGCTTGGGGGACAGGGACACAGATACGCAGTATTTT; cdr3_aa: CASSLGDRDTDTQYF
cdr3_length: 16; j_call: TRBJ2-5; clone_size: NA; d_call: NA; v_call: TRBV7-6; cdr3_nt: TGTGCCAGCAGCCCCCCGGGGACTCAGATTCAAGAGACCCAGTACTTC; cdr3_aa: CASSPPGTQIQETQYF
cdr3_length: 15; j_call: TRBJ1-3; clone_size: few; d_call: NA; v_call: TRBV7-9; cdr3_nt: TGTGCCAGCAGCTTGGGCAGGGCGGATGGAAACACCATATATTTT; cdr3_aa: CASSLGRADGNTIYF
cdr3_length: 14; j_call: TRBJ2-3; clone_size: NA; d_call: TRBD2; v_call: TRBV28; cdr3_nt: TGTGCCACCGGGACTAGCGGGACCACAGATACGCAGTATTTT; cdr3_aa: CATGTSGTTDTQYF
cdr3_length: 12; j_call: TRBJ2-3; clone_size: NA; d_call: NA; v_call: TRBV7-2; cdr3_nt: TGTGCCAGCAGCTTCCTTTCAGATACGCAGTATTTT; cdr3_aa: CASSFLSDTQYF
cdr3_length: 14; j_call: TRBJ2-7; clone_size: NA; d_call: NA; v_call: TRBV6-6; cdr3_nt: TGTGCCAGCAGTTACAACTTAGGAGCCTACGAGCAGTACTTC; cdr3_aa: CASSYNLGAYEQYF